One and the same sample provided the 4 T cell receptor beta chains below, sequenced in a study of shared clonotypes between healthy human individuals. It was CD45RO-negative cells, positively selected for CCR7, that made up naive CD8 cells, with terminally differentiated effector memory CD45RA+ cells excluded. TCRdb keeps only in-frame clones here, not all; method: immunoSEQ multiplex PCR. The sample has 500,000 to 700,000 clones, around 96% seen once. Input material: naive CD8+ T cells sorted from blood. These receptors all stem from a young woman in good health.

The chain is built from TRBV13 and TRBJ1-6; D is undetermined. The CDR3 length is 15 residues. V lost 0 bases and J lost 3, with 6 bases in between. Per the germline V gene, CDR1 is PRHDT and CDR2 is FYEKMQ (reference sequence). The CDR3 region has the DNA TGTGCCAGCAGCTTAGGAGTTAGCTATAATTCACCCCTCCACTTT. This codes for CASSLGVSYNSPLHF.

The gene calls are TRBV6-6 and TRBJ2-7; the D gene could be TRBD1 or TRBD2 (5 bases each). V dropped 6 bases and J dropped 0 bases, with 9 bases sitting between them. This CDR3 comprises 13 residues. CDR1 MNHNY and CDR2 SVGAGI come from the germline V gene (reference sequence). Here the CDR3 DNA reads TGTGCCAGCAGCGGGGCCGACTCCTACGAGCAGTACTTC. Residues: CASSGADSYEQYF.

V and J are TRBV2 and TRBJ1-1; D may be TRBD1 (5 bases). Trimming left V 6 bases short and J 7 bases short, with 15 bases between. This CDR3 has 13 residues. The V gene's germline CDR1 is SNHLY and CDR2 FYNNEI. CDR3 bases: TGTGCCAGCAGGGGCAGGGCTAGAGGTGAAGCTTTCTTT. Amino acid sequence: CASRGRARGEAFF.

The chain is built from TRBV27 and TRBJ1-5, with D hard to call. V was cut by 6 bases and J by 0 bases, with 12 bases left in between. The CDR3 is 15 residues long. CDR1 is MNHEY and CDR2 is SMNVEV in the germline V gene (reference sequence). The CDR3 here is CASRLGQNSNQPQHF. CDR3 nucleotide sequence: TGTGCCAGCAGACTAGGGCAGAATAGCAATCAGCCCCAGCATTTT.